These T cell receptor beta chains were read from a single sample in a study of long-term antiretroviral therapy in people with HIV. Sequenced by immunoSEQ multiplex PCR; TCRdb stores in-frame clones only, minus some. The sample lists 11,000 to 15,000 clones, roughly 84% occurring once. Sequenced material: unsorted PBMCs, taken 0.4 years after starting antiretroviral therapy. The receptors stem from a man aged 25-45 years with HIV. Both conserved end residues are part of each CDR3. A D gene is named only where the DNA matches it firmly. Not every row has a clone size; where given, it reads once, few, many or a size class.

j_call d_call clone_size v_call cdr3_nt cdr3_aa
TRBJ2-3 - - TRBV18 TGTGCCAGCTCACCACCGGGCTGGGGCACAGATACGCAGTATTTT CASSPPGWGTDTQYF
TRBJ2-1 - - TRBV25-1 TGTGCCAGCAGTGAACATCAAGTTGCCTACAATGAGCAGTTCTTC CASSEHQVAYNEQFF
TRBJ2-7 - - TRBV7-8 TGTGCCAGCAGCTTAGAGGACTACGAGCAGTACTTC CASSLEDYEQYF
TRBJ1-6 TRBD1 - TRBV2 TGTGCCAGCAGTAAAGGACAGGGGAATTCACCCCTCCACTTT CASSKGQGNSPLHF
TRBJ2-7 TRBD2 few TRBV19 TGTGCCAGTAGTATAGCGGGAGGCCACTACGAGCAGTACTTC CASSIAGGHYEQYF
TRBJ1-1 - - TRBV5-1 TGCGCCAGCACCCAACAACCCGCCGGGCGGATGATGAACACTGAAGCTTTCTTT CASTQQPAGRMMNTEAFF
TRBJ2-2 TRBD1 - TRBV27 TGTGCCAGCAGCCAGGACAGGGGGCTTGGCGGGGAGCTGTTTTTT CASSQDRGLGGELFF
TRBJ1-1 TRBD1 - TRBV10-3 TGTGCCGTACAGGGGAGTCACCCTGAAGCTTTCTTT CAVQGSHPEAFF
TRBJ1-5 - few TRBV5-4 TGTGCCAGCAGCCGAGGGGTGGGGGGCAATCAGCCCCAGCATTTT CASSRGVGGNQPQHF
TRBJ2-7 - few TRBV11-3 TGTGCCAGCAGCTCCAGGGACTCAGGCCCCTACGAGCAGTACTTC CASSSRDSGPYEQYF
TRBJ1-2 - - TRBV7-2 TGTGCCAGCAGCGTGCCAGGGACGCCTAACTATGGCTACACCTTC CASSVPGTPNYGYTF
TRBJ1-2 - - TRBV5-5 TGTGCCAGCAGCCCCTCGACAGCGAACTATGGCTACACCTTC CASSPSTANYGYTF
TRBJ1-4 - - TRBV29-1 TGCAGCGTTGAAATGGCCTGGGGTAATGAAAAACTGTTTTTT CSVEMAWGNEKLFF
TRBJ2-3 TRBD1 - TRBV29-1 TGCAGCGTTGAAGATCCGACAGGGTTCTTTGATACGCAGTATTTT CSVEDPTGFFDTQYF
TRBJ2-1 - few TRBV10-3 TGTGCCATCAGTAACAGGACGTCCGGACGGGCCAATGAGCAGTTCTTC CAISNRTSGRANEQFF
TRBJ1-2 TRBD1 - TRBV30 TGTGCCTTTTCACTCGGACAGGGGGCTGGCTACACCTTC CAFSLGQGAGYTF
TRBJ1-2 TRBD1 - TRBV19 TGTGCCAGTAGTCGGGACAGGGGGCTTTCTTATGGCTACACCTTC CASSRDRGLSYGYTF
TRBJ1-1 TRBD1 - TRBV11-2 TGTGCCAGCAGCCCCGAGACAGGGTCTTCGGACACTGAAGCTTTCTTT CASSPETGSSDTEAFF
TRBJ1-2 TRBD1 - TRBV4-1 TGCGCCAGCAGCCCTGGACAGGGAGAGGTTTATGGCTACACCTTC CASSPGQGEVYGYTF
TRBJ2-7 TRBD1 - TRBV15 TGTGCCACCAGCAGAGGTGCCAGACAGGGCTACGAGCAGTACTTC CATSRGARQGYEQYF
TRBJ1-5 TRBD1 - TRBV4-1 TGCGCCAGCAGCCAAAATCCAGGGGGCATAGGTCAGCCCCAGCATTTT CASSQNPGGIGQPQHF
TRBJ2-5 - - TRBV7-2 TGTGCCAGCAGCTTAGCTTCCCTGTACCAAGAGACCCAGTACTTC CASSLASLYQETQYF
TRBJ2-1 TRBD2 - TRBV2 TGTGCCAGCAGTGAAATAGTAGCGGGAGGGCCAGGGCAGTTCTTC CASSEIVAGGPGQFF
TRBJ1-2 TRBD1 - TRBV4-3 TGCGCCAGCAGCCCCTCGGGACAGGGGTTTGGCTACACCTTC CASSPSGQGFGYTF
TRBJ2-3 - - TRBV7-9 TGTGCCAGCAGCCTCGATGGATATAGCACAGATACGCAGTATTTT CASSLDGYSTDTQYF
TRBJ2-1 TRBD2 - TRBV23-1 TGCGCCAGCATGCGGGGGGGGTACAATGAGCAGTTCTTC CASMRGGYNEQFF
TRBJ2-7 - - TRBV27 TGTGCCAGCAGTTTAATGGGATCAGGGCTAAACTACGAGCAGTACTTC CASSLMGSGLNYEQYF
TRBJ1-2 TRBD1 few TRBV7-9 TGTGCCAGCAGCCCACCCGGGACAGGCGTCGGTGGCTACACCTTC CASSPPGTGVGGYTF
TRBJ2-5 TRBD1 few TRBV19 TGTGCCAGTAGTCCGTACAGGGGCTTCGGGGAGACCCAGTACTTC CASSPYRGFGETQYF
TRBJ2-7 TRBD1 - TRBV7-9 TGTGCCAGCAGCACTACCGGGACAGGGCTTGACGAGCAGTACTTC CASSTTGTGLDEQYF
TRBJ1-5 - - TRBV19 TGTGCCAGTAGTATAGATCTGAGGTCAGGGAGGCAGCCCCAGCATTTT CASSIDLRSGRQPQHF
TRBJ1-1 - - TRBV27 TGTGCCAGCAGTTTGGGCAGACCAAACACTGAAGCTTTCTTT CASSLGRPNTEAFF
TRBJ2-5 TRBD2 - TRBV2 TGTGCCAGCAGTGAGGGGACTAGCGGTCAAGAGACCCAGTACTTC CASSEGTSGQETQYF
TRBJ1-1 - - TRBV30 TGTGCCTGGAGTGTAAGGATGAACACTGAAGCTTTCTTT CAWSVRMNTEAFF
TRBJ2-1 - - TRBV30 TGTGCCTGGAGTGTAATGGCAGAGCAGTTCTTC CAWSVMAEQFF
TRBJ1-1 - - TRBV4-2 TGTGCCAGCAGCCAAGCCCTCACCTCTGAAGCTTTCTTT CASSQALTSEAFF
TRBJ2-1 - - TRBV9 TGTGCCAGCAGCGGGGACTACAATGAGCAGTTCTTC CASSGDYNEQFF
TRBJ2-1 TRBD2 once TRBV7-9 TGTGCCAGCAGCTTAGGGCTAGCGGGAGTCTCGGAGAATGAGCAGTTCTTC CASSLGLAGVSENEQFF
TRBJ1-2 TRBD1 - TRBV6-5 TGTGCCAGCAGTTACTCCCCGGCAGGGGGCTACTATGGCTACACCTTC CASSYSPAGGYYGYTF
TRBJ2-2 - - TRBV18 TGTGCCAGCTTAAGGACAGCCAACACCGGGGAGCTGTTTTTT CASLRTANTGELFF
TRBJ2-1 TRBD1 hyperexpanded TRBV5-1 TGCGCCAGCAGCTTACAGGGGGGCGATGAGCAGTTCTTC CASSLQGGDEQFF
TRBJ2-1 - - TRBV4-3 TGCGCCAGCAGCCGAGGGCGTTTAGGGATTAACAATGAGCAGTTCTTC CASSRGRLGINNEQFF
TRBJ1-1 TRBD1 - TRBV10-3 TGTGCCATCACCGAGGGGACAGGGGCGCGCACTGAAGCTTTCTTT CAITEGTGARTEAFF
TRBJ1-6 TRBD1 once TRBV28 TGTGCCAGCAGGTTCGGTACAGGGGGCCGGGGTTCACCCCTCCACTTT CASRFGTGGRGSPLHF
TRBJ2-5 TRBD1 - TRBV15 TGTGCCACCAGCAACAGGGGCGGCGGAGAGACCCAGTACTTC CATSNRGGGETQYF
TRBJ1-4 TRBD1 - TRBV18 TGTGCCAGCTCAGTCCGACAGGGGGCAAGTGAAAAACTGTTTTTT CASSVRQGASEKLFF
TRBJ1-2 - - TRBV4-3 TGCGCCAGCAGCCAAGGTTTCTACCAGGGAGGCTACACCTTC CASSQGFYQGGYTF
TRBJ2-7 - - TRBV5-1 TGCGCCAGCAGCTTGGTAGAGGGGAGCTCCTACGAGCAGTACTTC CASSLVEGSSYEQYF
TRBJ1-2 TRBD1 once TRBV4-1 TGCGCCAGCAGCCAAGTCCCAGGGGGACTGAACTATGGCTACACCTTC CASSQVPGGLNYGYTF
TRBJ2-3 - - TRBV25-1 TGTGCCAGCAGTGCTCCGGAGACAGATACGCAGTATTTT CASSAPETDTQYF